This T cell receptor (beta chain) comes out of a study of cytomegalovirus exposure and HLA in healthy donors. Study-wide points: Reportedly, fewer N-insertions than the approximately 650-donor mean appeared in an Asian-associated ancestry cluster in a later analysis.

This PCR relied on a set of 60 Vbeta primers and 13 Jbeta primers. Clones were read by immunoSEQ multiplex PCR, and TCRdb kept only the in-frame ones, dropping some. Here the sample spans 200,000 to 300,000 clones, almost 85% being singletons. Note on this clone: Its specificity is unknown.

The sequencing sample was made of PBMCs. The TCR was taken from a woman in her thirties or forties in good health and CMV-seropositive.

CDR3 residues: CASRRNSGNTIYF. The DNA of the CDR3 is TGTGCCAGCAGGAGAAACTCTGGAAACACCATATATTTT. This chain links TRBV28 with TRBJ1-3, with D uncertain. V was trimmed by 6 bases and J by 0 bases, leaving 6 bases between them. This CDR3 is 13 amino acids long. From germline, CDR1 is MDHEN and CDR2 SYDVKM.